This T cell receptor beta chain was recorded in a study of T-cell memory formation after mild COVID-19. Overall study context: Largely, the TCR clusters proved donor specific. Study-wide findings and caveats: Largely, contracting CD4+ clones fell within CM and EM, and contracting CD8+ clones within EMRA. A balance of CD4 and CD8 characterized clones contracting day 15 to 85, whereas later expanders leaned CD4+. Memory from before infection featured some responding clones, which suggests cross-reactive memory joined.

This clonotype was detected only a few times. Its specificity is not known. V lost 3 bases and J 0 bases, leaving 11 bases between the germline ends. This CDR3 has 15 amino acids. Germline loops: CDR1 SGHTA, CDR2 FQGTGA. One entry per CDR3 protein results from TCRdb running MiXCR on the 5' RACE reads. The sample records a few hundred thousand distinct CDR3 sequences, less than 25% being singletons. The V call is TRBV7-3, the J call TRBJ1-1; no reliable D call. The clonotype was recovered from an adult woman who had mild COVID-19 (a few samples of this study predate the infection). Cell type and time point are not known. Sequencing used PBMCs or a T cell subset sorted from them (not recorded which). This chain's CDR3 is CASSFNGGVNTEAFF. The CDR3 bases are TGTGCCAGCAGCTTTAACGGCGGGGTGAACACTGAAGCTTTCTTT.